These T cell receptor beta chains were read from a single sample in a study of blood T cell repertoires in COVID-19. The method was immunoSEQ multiplex PCR; TCRdb's version includes in-frame clones alone and lacks a portion of them. The sample has a few hundred thousand clones, about 82% seen once. Sequencing was done on a sample of peripheral blood. The receptor source for this set is a human donor in a cohort sampled during active COVID-19. Both conserved end residues are part of each CDR3. Fields, in order: V gene, D gene, J gene, clone size, CDR3 DNA, CDR3 protein. A D gene is named only where the DNA matches it firmly. Clone size is given for some rows only: seen once, a few or many times, or a class if the clone is expanded.

TRBV11-3	NA	TRBJ2-3	NA	TGTGCCAGCAGCCCGCAGGGAGATACGCAGTATTTT	CASSPQGDTQYF
TRBV6-2/TRBV6-3	NA	TRBJ1-2	NA	TGTGCCAGCAGTTACGGAACAGGGTTTTCTGGCTACACCTTC	CASSYGTGFSGYTF
TRBV5-4	NA	TRBJ2-3	NA	TGTGCCAGCAGCTTGACACTAGAACCAGATACGCAGTATTTT	CASSLTLEPDTQYF
TRBV6-5	NA	TRBJ1-5	NA	TGTGCCAGCCGTACAGGGTCTCATAGCAATCAGCCCCAGCATTTT	CASRTGSHSNQPQHF
TRBV12-3/TRBV12-4	NA	TRBJ1-4	NA	TGTGCCAGCAGTTCCCAGACGGGAGAAAAACTGTTTTTT	CASSSQTGEKLFF
TRBV15	TRBD2	TRBJ2-1	NA	TGTGCCACCAGTCGGAGCGGGGGGGCCTACAATGAGCAGTTCTTC	CATSRSGGAYNEQFF
TRBV13	NA	TRBJ1-1	few	TGTGCCAGCAGCCAATCAGCGGTGCGGGCTTTCTTT	CASSQSAVRAFF
TRBV5-1	NA	TRBJ2-2	NA	TGCGCCAGCAGCTTTGGTGACAGGAACACCGGGGAGCTGTTTTTT	CASSFGDRNTGELFF
TRBV12-3/TRBV12-4	NA	TRBJ1-2	NA	TGTGCCAGCAGTTTTTTTAGAAATGGCTACACCTTC	CASSFFRNGYTF
TRBV4-1	NA	TRBJ1-3	NA	TGCGCCAGCAGCCACACGGGGGCTGGAAACACCATATATTTT	CASSHTGAGNTIYF
TRBV7-9	NA	TRBJ2-3	NA	TGTGCCAGCAGCTTCCGGGGGGCTTGGGATACGCAGTATTTT	CASSFRGAWDTQYF
TRBV27	NA	TRBJ2-4	NA	TGTGCCAGCAGTACCCAACAGGGAAAGGAGTCGGCCAAAAACATTCAGTACTTC	CASSTQQGKESAKNIQYF
TRBV6-5	NA	TRBJ2-7	NA	TGTGCCAGCAGTTACTCAATCCGGGGTGGTCCCTACGAGCAGTACTTC	CASSYSIRGGPYEQYF
TRBV4-1	TRBD2	TRBJ2-1	NA	TGCGCCAGCAGCCAAGTAATCGGGACTAGCGGGAAAAACAATGAGCAGTTCTTC	CASSQVIGTSGKNNEQFF
TRBV30	NA	TRBJ1-2	few	TGTGCCTGGGGGCAGACGAACATAGGCTACACCTTC	CAWGQTNIGYTF
TRBV5-1	TRBD1	TRBJ1-4	NA	TGCGCCAGCACGACAGGGGGCTCGGCTAATGAAAAACTGTTTTTT	CASTTGGSANEKLFF
TRBV3-1/TRBV3-2	TRBD1	TRBJ1-1	NA	TGTGCCAGCAGCCAAGAAGGGGACAGGGGAGCTTTCTTT	CASSQEGDRGAFF
TRBV5-1	NA	TRBJ2-3	NA	TGCGCCAGCAGCTTGGAATTCGGGGTTTCCACAGATACGCAGTATTTT	CASSLEFGVSTDTQYF
TRBV10-3	NA	TRBJ1-5	NA	TGTGCCAGCTCGGGCCGAGTTAGACAGATCAATCAGCCCCAGCATTTT	CASSGRVRQINQPQHF
TRBV5-1	NA	TRBJ2-7	NA	TGCGCCAGCAGCTTGATATCCAGCGAATACTACGAGCAGTACTTC	CASSLISSEYYEQYF
TRBV30	TRBD2	TRBJ2-1	NA	TGTGCCTGGAGCGATAGGACTAGCGGGGGATACAATGAGCAGTTCTTC	CAWSDRTSGGYNEQFF
TRBV7-3	TRBD2	TRBJ2-1	NA	TGTGCCAGCAGTCCCGGGACTAGCGGATACAATGAGCAGTTCTTC	CASSPGTSGYNEQFF
TRBV5-1	TRBD1	TRBJ2-7	once	TGCGCCAGCAGCTTGGTGGCGGGACAGGGTTACGAGCAGTACTTC	CASSLVAGQGYEQYF